This T cell receptor (beta chain) was identified during a study of T cell responses to AZD1222 COVID-19 vaccine. Regarding the study as a whole: Sampled repertoires all dated from after the peak T cell response.

Libraries were prepared by immunoSEQ multiplex PCR; TCRdb keeps only in-frame clonotypes and omits some of them. Of tens of thousands of clones in the sample, about 89% were seen once. On this clone itself: Antigen specificity is unknown.

Germline CDR1 LNHNV, CDR2 YYDKDF (reference sequence). This CDR3 contains 16 residues. The V and J ends lost 0 bases and 7 bases respectively, with 13 bases between them. Pooled together were second doses at about 4 or about 12 weeks. This receptor was identified in an adult who received the AZD1222 COVID-19 vaccine. This sample comprised peripheral blood, obtained 28 days after the second AZD1222 dose. The J gene is TRBJ1-6, the V gene TRBV15; no reliable D call. The CDR3 spells CATSRDHREGNSPLHF. CDR3 in DNA: TGTGCCACCAGCAGAGATCATAGGGAGGGAAATTCACCCCTCCACTTT.